In this sample, the clone carrying this T cell receptor (beta chain) turned up many times. These data are taken from a study of T cell repertoires in cytomegalovirus infection. TCRdb recomputed calls from the reads with MiXCR, one row per CDR3 protein. The table shows more than 400,000 distinct CDR3 sequences, with 26% occurring only once. The CDR3 totals 19 residues. Germline V gene sequence: CDR1 SGHTA, CDR2 FQGNSA. Germline trimming cut 0 bases from V and 2 bases from J; bases unmatched to any gene: 10. What was sequenced was PBMCs. This receptor was taken from a human donor in good health (CMV status not recorded). Some clones in this sample may be carry-over from other donors' samples. The chain couples TRBV7-2 to TRBJ2-6; 7 bases map to TRBD1. CDR3 sequence reads: CASSLALIGQGAGANVLTF. The DNA for the CDR3 is TGTGCCAGCAGCTTAGCGCTAATTGGGCAGGGGGCTGGGGCCAACGTCCTGACTTTC.